These T cell receptor beta chains were read from a single sample in a study of T cells in Graves' hyperthyroidism and ophthalmopathy. Via MiXCR, TCRdb re-called the multiplex PCR reads, giving one row per CDR3 protein. This table has more than 600,000 distinct CDR3 sequences, around 17% appearing once. Sequencing input: blood. Source of these receptors: a man between 18 and 29 years old with Graves' hyperthyroidism. Both conserved end residues are part of each CDR3. Fields, in order: V gene, D gene, clone size, J gene, CDR3 DNA, CDR3 protein. A D gene is named only where the DNA matches it firmly. Clone size is stated in some rows and not others, as once, few, many or a class when expanded.

TRBV9	TRBD1	NA	TRBJ1-4	TGTGCCAGCAGTCGTCCCGGGACAGGGGGGAATGAAAAACTGTTTTTT	CASSRPGTGGNEKLFF
TRBV5-6	NA	few	TRBJ1-2	TGTGCCAGCAGCTTGGATCGGTCCGGTTACAGGAACCTCTACGGCTACACCTTC	CASSLDRSGYRNLYGYTF
TRBV30	NA	many	TRBJ1-2	TGTGCCTGGACAGGGCTCCAGAGGGGCTATGGCTACACCTTC	CAWTGLQRGYGYTF
TRBV20-1	NA	few	TRBJ2-3	TGCAGCAGCGGACGTTTGATCACAGATACGCAGTATTTT	CSSGRLITDTQYF
TRBV27	TRBD2	few	TRBJ2-5	TGTGCCAGCAGTCGGGGGGGGGGAAACCAAGAGACCCAGTACTTC	CASSRGGGNQETQYF
TRBV20-1	NA	many	TRBJ2-7	TGCAGTGCTAGCTCGACAGGACTCTCCTACGAGCAGTACTTC	CSASSTGLSYEQYF
TRBV7-8	TRBD2	many	TRBJ2-7	TGTGCCAGCAGCTTAGCCGGGACAGGGGGACTAGCGGGGACCTACGAGCAGTACTTC	CASSLAGTGGLAGTYEQYF
TRBV18	NA	many	TRBJ2-7	TGTGCCAGCTCACCACGTGGCGGATACCCCTCCTACGAGCAGTACTTC	CASSPRGGYPSYEQYF
TRBV30	TRBD2	NA	TRBJ2-1	TGTGCCTGGAGCCCGGGACTAGCGGGACGGGATGAGCAGTTCTTC	CAWSPGLAGRDEQFF
TRBV2	TRBD1	few	TRBJ2-2	TGTGCCAGCATGTGGACAGGACTGACCGGGGAGCTGTTTTTT	CASMWTGLTGELFF
TRBV5-5	TRBD2	few	TRBJ2-3	TGTGCCAGCAGCTGGGAGGGACTAGCAGCAGATACGCAGTATTTT	CASSWEGLAADTQYF
TRBV19	TRBD1	NA	TRBJ2-4	TGTGCCAGTAGTCCTCAGGGACAGGGGGCAACAAACATTCAGTACTTC	CASSPQGQGATNIQYF
TRBV28	TRBD2	few	TRBJ2-7	TGTGCCAGCAGTTTAGCGGGAGGGAAAGGCGAGCAGTACTTC	CASSLAGGKGEQYF
TRBV5-1	NA	many	TRBJ1-2	TGCGCCAGCAGCTTGGGCGGACGGTATGGTGGCTACACCTTC	CASSLGGRYGGYTF
TRBV7-6	TRBD2	many	TRBJ2-7	TGTGCCAGCAGCTTCGGGACTAGTTCGAGCTCCTACGAGCAGTACTTC	CASSFGTSSSSYEQYF
TRBV2	NA	many	TRBJ1-4	TGTGCCAGCAGTGAAGGTTACCGGGACACACTGTTTTTT	CASSEGYRDTLFF
TRBV11-2	TRBD1	many	TRBJ1-2	TGTGCCAGCAGCCCGGGACAGATCTATGGCTACACCTTC	CASSPGQIYGYTF
TRBV6-6	NA	NA	TRBJ2-7	TGTGCCAGCAGTTACCAGTTCTCCTACGAGCAGTACTTC	CASSYQFSYEQYF
TRBV12-3/TRBV12-4	TRBD1	NA	TRBJ2-6	TGTGCCAGCAGTTCGGGACAGGGGGCGCGAGGGGCCAACGTCCTGACTTTC	CASSSGQGARGANVLTF
TRBV5-1	NA	few	TRBJ2-2	TGCGCCAGCAGCTTGGTAGGAGTAGGAAACACCGGGGAGCTGTTTTTT	CASSLVGVGNTGELFF
TRBV11-1	NA	many	TRBJ2-2	TGTGCCAGCAGCTTGTTAGGGGAGAACACCGGGGAGCTGTTTTTT	CASSLLGENTGELFF
TRBV12-5	TRBD1	NA	TRBJ1-1	TGTGCTAGTGGTTTGGCAGGACAGGGAAACACTGAAGCTTTCTTT	CASGLAGQGNTEAFF
TRBV11-2	NA	few	TRBJ1-2	TGTGCCAGCAGCTTAGTCGCGCGGGATCTTAGCTACACCTTC	CASSLVARDLSYTF
TRBV5-1	NA	few	TRBJ1-2	TGCGCCAGCAGCTTGGCAGGACAGAGGGGGAACTATGGCTACACCTTC	CASSLAGQRGNYGYTF
TRBV12-3/TRBV12-4	NA	many	TRBJ2-5	TGTGCCAGCAGTTTAGGTGCAGCAGAGACCCAGTACTTC	CASSLGAAETQYF
TRBV12-3/TRBV12-4	TRBD2	many	TRBJ2-7	TGTGCCAGCAGGCATACTAGCGGACCTCCCTACGAGCAGTACTTC	CASRHTSGPPYEQYF
TRBV4-2	NA	few	TRBJ1-1	TGTGCCAGCAGCCAAGAGGGGAGGGGTCTTACTGAAGCTTTCTTT	CASSQEGRGLTEAFF
TRBV6-1	NA	many	TRBJ2-7	TGTGCCAGCCGCGGGCCCTACGAGCAGTACTTC	CASRGPYEQYF
TRBV20-1	NA	few	TRBJ1-1	TGCAGTGCTAGAGATTCACCCGGGACTGAAGCTTTCTTT	CSARDSPGTEAFF
TRBV25-1	NA	NA	TRBJ1-6	TGTGCCAGCAGTGAATACAGGACAGCGGTTTATAATTCACCCCTCCACTTT	CASSEYRTAVYNSPLHF
TRBV19	NA	few	TRBJ2-1	TGTGCCAGTAGTATAGCCCCTGGGGAGCCGGATGAGCAGTTCTTC	CASSIAPGEPDEQFF
TRBV19	NA	NA	TRBJ2-7	TGTGCCAGTAGTATCCGTGCGGGGGAGCAGTACTTC	CASSIRAGEQYF
TRBV6-1	NA	once	TRBJ1-1	TGTGCCAGCTCGCTCCTGGGGGCTAACACTGAAGCTCTCTTT	CASSLLGANTEALF
TRBV13	NA	many	TRBJ2-1	TGTGCCAGCAGCTTAATAAAGGAGCAGTTCTTC	CASSLIKEQFF
TRBV12-5	NA	few	TRBJ1-1	TGTGCTAGTGGTTTGGACGTGCGGGGGACTGAAGCTTTCTTT	CASGLDVRGTEAFF
TRBV7-9	TRBD2	NA	TRBJ2-7	TGTGCCAGCAGCGGGGTAGCGGGAGGTCCCTACGAGCAGTACTTC	CASSGVAGGPYEQYF
TRBV28	TRBD2	NA	TRBJ2-7	TGTGCCAGCAGTTCCTTGGGCTCGGGACTAGCGGGCCGTTACGAGCAGTACTTC	CASSSLGSGLAGRYEQYF
TRBV12-3/TRBV12-4	NA	many	TRBJ1-2	TGTGCCAGCACCGCCGAGGGGGTAGGGGGAATTGGCTACACCTTC	CASTAEGVGGIGYTF
TRBV12-3/TRBV12-4	NA	many	TRBJ1-5	TGTGCCAGCAGTCCCGGACAGACGAATCAGCCCCAGCATTTT	CASSPGQTNQPQHF
TRBV18	TRBD2	many	TRBJ2-1	TGTGCCAGCTCAAGTGCGGGAGGGCCTGGCAATGAGCAGTTCTTC	CASSSAGGPGNEQFF